Following are 20 T cell receptor beta chains from one sample sequenced in a study of shared clonotypes between healthy human individuals. Clones were sequenced by immunoSEQ multiplex PCR, and TCRdb holds only the in-frame ones, with some missing. The table lists fewer than 3 million clones, less than 95% of them singletons. Source material: naive CD4+ T cells from PBMCs. This sample's subset: CD45RA+ positively selected. All receptors come from a man in his late teens or twenties in good health. Some clones in this sample may be carry-over from other donors' samples.

The chain has TRBV11-3 and TRBJ2-1, with D perhaps matching TRBD2 (5 bases). The CDR3 covers 13 residues. CDR1 is SGHNT and CDR2 is YENEEA in the germline V gene. V was shortened by 4 bases and J by 8 bases, with 12 bases between the two germline ends. DNA of the CDR3: TGTGCCAGCAGCTACGGATGGGGAGATGAGCAGTTCTTC. Protein product: CASSYGWGDEQFF.

This clone was recorded a few times. The J gene is TRBJ2-1, the V gene TRBV18, with a tentative D call TRBD2 (5 bases). The CDR3 is 13 residues long. Germline loops: CDR1 KGHSH, CDR2 LQKENI. The germline V and J ends were trimmed by 5 bases and 10 bases, with 15 bases remaining between them. CDR3 DNA sequence: TGTGCCAGCTCAGGTTGGACTGTTTCCGAGCAGTTCTTC. Its translation is CASSGWTVSEQFF. Variable domain in full (rest from reference TRBV18 and TRBJ2-1): NAGVMQNPRHLVRRRGQEARLRCSPMKGHSHVYWYRQLPEEGLKFMVYLQKENIIDESGMPKERFSAEFPKEGPSILRIQQVVRGDSAAYFCASSGWTVSEQFFGPGTRLTVL.

The genes are TRBV2 and TRBJ2-7; TRBD2 agrees at 11 bases. There are 14 residues in the CDR3. Germline loops: CDR1 SNHLY, CDR2 FYNNEI. With 6 bases clipped from V and 5 bases from J, the junction kept 6 bases outside the gene matches. In DNA, the CDR3 is TGTGCCAGCAGGTACACTAGCGGGAGAGACGAGCAGTACTTC. It is translated as CASRYTSGRDEQYF.

The rearrangement joins TRBV28 to TRBJ1-2; D unclear. V shed 1 base and J shed 0 bases, with 9 bases lying between them. This CDR3 is built from 15 residues. Germline V CDR1 and CDR2: MDHEN, SYDVKM. The CDR3 bases are TGTGCCAGCAGTTTATCTGTTGGCCCTAACTATGGCTACACCTTC. Translated, it gives CASSLSVGPNYGYTF.

V is TRBV11-2 and J is TRBJ2-1; D is perhaps TRBD2 (5 bases). The CDR3 totals 14 residues. Germline CDR1 is SGHAT and CDR2 is FQNNGV. Trimming cost V 3 bases and J 7 bases, with 13 bases left between them. The DNA of the CDR3 is TGTGCCAGCAGCTTGACGGGAACGGGGAATGAGCAGTTCTTC. Translated, it gives CASSLTGTGNEQFF. Full variable domain (rest looked up from reference TRBV11-2 and TRBJ2-1): EAGVAQSPRYKIIEKRQSVAFWCNPISGHATLYWYQQILGQGPKLLIQFQNNGVVDDSQLPKDRFSAERLKGVDSTLKIQPAKLEDSAVYLCASSLTGTGNEQFFGPGTRLTVL.

This chain joins TRBV5-1 and TRBJ2-1; TRBD2 agrees at 9 bases. The length of the CDR3 is 16 residues. The V and J ends lost 1 base and 3 bases, in that order; junction bases with no gene match: 5. Germline V lookup: CDR1 SGHRS, CDR2 YFSETQ. The CDR3 DNA sequence: TGCGCCAGCAGCTTGTTATCTAGCGGGGTCTACAATGAGCAGTTCTTC. Its translation: CASSLLSSGVYNEQFF.

The CDR3 region has the DNA TGTGCCAACCTACCACAGGGGTGTTCCTACGAGCAGTACTTC. Amino acids: CANLPQGCSYEQYF. The V and J genes are TRBV27 and TRBJ2-7, with TRBD1 matching over 7 bases. The CDR3 is 14 amino acids. Germline assignment: CDR1 MNHEY and CDR2 SMNVEV (reference sequence). V shed 10 bases, J shed 1 base, and the junction held 10 bases outside the gene matches.

V is TRBV18 and J is TRBJ2-1; the match to TRBD2 covers 15 bases. The V segment lost 1 base and the J segment 6 bases; nucleotides outside the gene matches: 1. Germline CDR1 reads KGHSH; CDR2 reads LQKENI. The CDR3 extends over 16 amino acids. The CDR3 DNA follows: TGTGCCAGCTCACCACGGGGACTAGCGGGAGGCAATGAGCAGTTCTTC. Translating it yields CASSPRGLAGGNEQFF. The variable domain in full, with the rest retrieved from reference TRBV18 and TRBJ2-1, is NAGVMQNPRHLVRRRGQEARLRCSPMKGHSHVYWYRQLPEEGLKFMVYLQKENIIDESGMPKERFSAEFPKEGPSILRIQQVVRGDSAAYFCASSPRGLAGGNEQFFGPGTRLTVL.

The chain joins TRBV28 to TRBJ2-1; 8 nucleotides line up with TRBD1. The CDR3 length is 16 residues. J gave up 0 bases and V 6 bases, and 7 bases lay outside the gene matches. Germline-derived CDR1 and CDR2 are MDHEN and SYDVKM. CDR3 loop: CASSLGQASSYNEQFF. The CDR3, as DNA: TGTGCCAGCAGCTTGGGACAGGCGAGCTCCTACAATGAGCAGTTCTTC. Drawing the rest from reference TRBV28 and TRBJ2-1, the complete variable domain is DVKVTQSSRYLVKRTGEKVFLECVQDMDHENMFWYRQDPGLGLRLIYFSYDVKMKEKGDIPEGYSVSREKKERFSLILESASTNQTSMYLCASSLGQASSYNEQFFGPGTRLTVL.

This clone was seen a few times. CDR3 nucleotides: TGTGCCTGGATAGCGAGTGGGGCTGAAGCTTTCTTT. This encodes CAWIASGAEAFF. V usage is TRBV30 and J usage is TRBJ1-1, with D unresolved. CDR1 is GTSNPN and CDR2 is SVGIG in the germline V gene (reference sequence). The CDR3 sequence is 12 residues long. The V gene lost 4 bases and the J gene lost 6 bases, with 12 bases spanning the gap.

In the case of this clone: Other DNA variants within this sample encode the same CDR3. The V and J genes are TRBV11-2 and TRBJ2-3; weak D call: TRBD2 (5 bases). The V end was cut by 5 bases, the J end by 4 bases, with 10 bases between. The length of the CDR3 is 13 residues. Per germline, CDR1 SGHAT and CDR2 FQNNGV. DNA of the CDR3: TGTGCCAGCAGCCTCGGACTGCCAGATACGCAGTATTTT. It specifies CASSLGLPDTQYF.

V usage is TRBV14 and J usage is TRBJ2-5; D is uncertain. The CDR3 has 12 residues. Germline lookup yields CDR1 SGHDN and CDR2 FVKESK. Trimming took off 3 bases at V and 1 base at J, with 3 bases between the two ends. For the CDR3, the DNA is TGTGCCAGCAGCCATCTCCAAGAGACCCAGTACTTC. The encoded protein is CASSHLQETQYF.

The V gene is TRBV7-6, the J gene TRBJ1-2, with D hard to call. Trimming left V 1 base short and J 0 bases short, with 12 bases between. Germline V gene sequence: CDR1 SGHVS, CDR2 FNYEAQ. The CDR3 is 16 amino acids. CDR3 DNA: TGTGCCAGCAGCTTAGGGGTCGGTAGATCTAACTATGGCTACACCTTC. The encoded protein is CASSLGVGRSNYGYTF.

The chain's CDR3 is CASRLTRGDATNEKLFF. The CDR3 nucleotides read TGTGCCAGCAGACTGACCCGAGGGGACGCAACTAATGAAAAACTGTTTTTT. The chain combines TRBV28 with TRBJ1-4; TRBD1 is a possible D gene (5 bases). The CDR3 is made up of 17 amino acids. Germline V gene sequence: CDR1 MDHEN, CDR2 SYDVKM. V was pared by 6 bases and J by 0 bases, with 17 bases between.

The chain recombines TRBV29-1 with TRBJ2-3; 7 nucleotides line up with TRBD2. The V segment lost 5 bases and the J segment 2 bases; nucleotides outside the gene matches: 4. The CDR3 is 13 residues long. Germline V lookup: CDR1 SQVTM, CDR2 ANQGSEA. The CDR3 reads CSVSAGSTDTQYF. The CDR3 nucleotides are TGCAGCGTTTCAGCGGGGTCCACAGATACGCAGTATTTT.

The chain joins TRBV11-3 to TRBJ2-7, with TRBD1 matching over 7 bases. The trim removed 3 bases at V and 7 bases at J, leaving 9 bases unmatched. Germline V gene lookup returns CDR1 SGHNT and CDR2 YENEEA. The CDR3 covers 14 residues. For the CDR3, the DNA is TGTGCCAGCAGCTTGGCGGACAGGACTGGGGAGCAGTACTTC. Protein product: CASSLADRTGEQYF.

The V and J genes are TRBV6-5 and TRBJ2-7, with TRBD2 matching 7 bases. Germline V gene sequence: CDR1 MNHEY, CDR2 SVGAGI. Unmatched junction bases numbered 3, after V lost 10 bases and J lost 3 bases. This CDR3 comprises 11 residues. The CDR3 spells CATAGVYEQYF. In DNA, the CDR3 is TGTGCCACCGCGGGGGTCTACGAGCAGTACTTC.

The chain couples TRBV2 to TRBJ1-5; D possibly corresponds to TRBD1 (5 bases). Germline V gives CDR1 SNHLY, CDR2 FYNNEI. With 4 bases removed from V and 7 bases from J, the gap between germline ends came to 17 bases. The CDR3 runs to 15 residues. The CDR3 loop reads CASSALGSRVQPQHF. The CDR3 DNA follows: TGTGCCAGCAGTGCCTTGGGCTCCAGGGTACAGCCCCAGCATTTT.

This chain uses TRBV30 with TRBJ1-2, with a tentative D call TRBD1 (5 bases). CDR1 and CDR2 (germline): GTSNPN, SVGIG (reference sequence). The CDR3 loop spans 13 amino acids. The germline V and J ends were trimmed by 2 bases and 2 bases, with 9 bases remaining between them. The chain's CDR3 is CAWSPGTNYGYTF. In DNA, the CDR3 is TGTGCCTGGAGTCCGGGGACGAACTATGGCTACACCTTC. Together with reference TRBV30 and TRBJ1-2, the CDR3 gives the full variable domain: SQTIHQWPATLVQPVGSPLSLECTVEGTSNPNLYWYRQAAGRGLQLLFYSVGIGQISSEVPQNLSASRPQDRQFILSSKKLLLSDSGFYLCAWSPGTNYGYTFGSGTRLTVV.

The genes are TRBV28 and TRBJ1-1, with TRBD1 as a possible D gene (6 bases). There are 12 residues in the CDR3. From germline, CDR1 is MDHEN and CDR2 SYDVKM. The V end was cut by 5 bases, the J end by 10 bases, with 14 bases between. CDR3 nucleotides: TGTGCCAGCAGTCTAGGACAGTCCGGAGCTTTCTTT. Its protein product is CASSLGQSGAFF.